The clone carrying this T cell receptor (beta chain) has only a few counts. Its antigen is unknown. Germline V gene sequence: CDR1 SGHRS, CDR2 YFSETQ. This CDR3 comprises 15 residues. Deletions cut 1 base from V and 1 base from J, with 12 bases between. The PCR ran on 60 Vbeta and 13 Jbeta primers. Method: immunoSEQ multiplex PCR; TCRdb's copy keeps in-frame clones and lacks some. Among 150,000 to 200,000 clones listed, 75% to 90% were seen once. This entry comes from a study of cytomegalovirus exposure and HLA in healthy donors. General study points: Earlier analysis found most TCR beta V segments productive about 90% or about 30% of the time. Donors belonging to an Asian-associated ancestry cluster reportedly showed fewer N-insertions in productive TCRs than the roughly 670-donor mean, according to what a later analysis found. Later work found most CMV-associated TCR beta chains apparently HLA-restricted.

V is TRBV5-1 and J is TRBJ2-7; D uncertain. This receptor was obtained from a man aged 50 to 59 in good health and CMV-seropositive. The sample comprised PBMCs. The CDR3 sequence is CASSLLATPSYEQYF. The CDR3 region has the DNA TGCGCCAGCAGCTTGTTGGCCACACCTTCCTACGAGCAGTACTTC.